Given below is one T cell receptor beta chain in context. This sample is drawn from a study of blood T cell repertoires in COVID-19. Study overall: Samples of COVID-19 (acute and convalescent) were obtained from the United States, Italy and Spain. In each case, the material was cDNA or gDNA derived from T cells, B-cell-depleted T cells, or PBMCs.

The table came from immunoSEQ multiplex PCR; TCRdb's copy has only in-frame clones and leaves some out. This table has about 140,000 clones, under 80% appearing once. This TCR derives from a man aged 80 or over with acute or convalescent COVID-19. Sequencing used peripheral blood.

The CDR3 here is CASSLGPGTGVKAKNIQYF. CDR3 nucleotides: TGTGCCAGCAGCTTAGGCCCCGGGACAGGGGTTAAGGCCAAAAACATTCAGTACTTC. This chain joins TRBV7-2 and TRBJ2-4; TRBD1 aligns across 10 bases. This CDR3 contains 19 residues. Germline trimming cut 1 base from V and 1 base from J; bases unmatched to any gene: 10. Germline V gene sequence: CDR1 SGHTA, CDR2 FQGNSA.